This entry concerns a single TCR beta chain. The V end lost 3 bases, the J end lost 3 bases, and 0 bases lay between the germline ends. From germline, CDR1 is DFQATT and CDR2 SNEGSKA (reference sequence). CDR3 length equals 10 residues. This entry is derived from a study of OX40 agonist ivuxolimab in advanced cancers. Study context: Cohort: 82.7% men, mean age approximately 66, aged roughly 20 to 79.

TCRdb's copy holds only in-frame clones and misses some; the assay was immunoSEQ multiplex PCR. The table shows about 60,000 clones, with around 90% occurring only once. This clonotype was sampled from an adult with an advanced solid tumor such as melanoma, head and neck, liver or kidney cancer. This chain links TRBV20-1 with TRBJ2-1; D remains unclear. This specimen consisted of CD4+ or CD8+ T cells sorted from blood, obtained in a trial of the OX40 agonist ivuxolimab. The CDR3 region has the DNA TGCAGTGCTAGCTACAATGAGCAGTTCTTC. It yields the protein CSASYNEQFF.